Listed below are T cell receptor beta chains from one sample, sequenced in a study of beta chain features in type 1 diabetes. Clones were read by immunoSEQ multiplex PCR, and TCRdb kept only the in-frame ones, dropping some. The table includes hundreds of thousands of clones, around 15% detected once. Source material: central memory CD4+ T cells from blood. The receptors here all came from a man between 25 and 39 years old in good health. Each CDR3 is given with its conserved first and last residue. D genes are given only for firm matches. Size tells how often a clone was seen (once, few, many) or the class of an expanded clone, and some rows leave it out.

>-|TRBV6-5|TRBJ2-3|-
CASLREDTQYF
TGTGCCAGCTTAAGGGAAGATACGCAGTATTTT
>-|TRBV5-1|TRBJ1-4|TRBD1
CASSSGTVNEKLFF
TGCGCCAGCAGCTCCGGGACAGTTAATGAAAAACTGTTTTTT
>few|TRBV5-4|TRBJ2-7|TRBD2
CASSSGAGGTYEQYF
TGTGCCAGCAGCTCGGGAGCGGGGGGTACCTACGAGCAGTACTTC
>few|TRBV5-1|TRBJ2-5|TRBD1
CASSLGTGEGTQYF
TGCGCCAGCAGCTTAGGGACAGGGGAAGGGACCCAGTACTTC
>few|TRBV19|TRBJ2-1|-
CASSTGNRFNEQFF
TGTGCCAGTAGTACGGGCAACAGATTCAATGAGCAGTTCTTC
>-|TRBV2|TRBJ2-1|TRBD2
CASSGTSGAYNEQFF
TGTGCCAGCAGTGGGACTAGCGGGGCCTACAATGAGCAGTTCTTC
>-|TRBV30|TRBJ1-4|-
CAWSPGAEKLFF
TGTGCCTGGAGTCCAGGGGCCGAAAAACTGTTTTTT
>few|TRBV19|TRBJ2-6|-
CASSMWGARSGANVLTF
TGTGCCAGTAGTATGTGGGGGGCCCGCTCTGGGGCCAACGTCCTGACTTTC
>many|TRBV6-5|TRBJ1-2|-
CASSYSQGRGNYGYTF
TGTGCCAGCAGTTACTCGCAGGGAAGGGGAAACTATGGCTACACCTTC
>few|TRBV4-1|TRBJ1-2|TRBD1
CASSLRDRENYGYTF
TGCGCCAGCAGCCTCCGGGACAGGGAAAACTATGGCTACACCTTC
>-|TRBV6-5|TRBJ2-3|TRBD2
CASSGGALDTQYF
TGTGCCAGTAGCGGGGGGGCGTTAGATACGCAGTATTTT
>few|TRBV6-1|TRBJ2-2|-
CASSLGQNTGELFF
TGTGCCAGCAGTTTAGGGCAGAACACCGGGGAGCTGTTTTTT
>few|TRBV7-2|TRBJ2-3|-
CASSLNSDTQYF
TGTGCCAGCAGCTTAAATAGCGATACGCAGTATTTT
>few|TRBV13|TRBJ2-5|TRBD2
CASSPPSSGGETQYF
TGTGCCAGCAGCCCCCCGTCTAGCGGGGGAGAGACCCAGTACTTC
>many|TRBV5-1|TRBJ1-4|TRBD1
CASSLDGTGTTNEKLFF
TGCGCCAGCAGCTTGGATGGGACAGGGACAACTAATGAAAAACTGTTTTTT
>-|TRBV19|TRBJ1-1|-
CASSIGRKNTEAFF
TGTGCCAGTAGTATAGGCAGGAAGAACACTGAAGCTTTCTTT
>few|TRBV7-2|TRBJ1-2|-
CASSLDWGTSDYGYTF
TGTGCCAGCAGCTTAGATTGGGGGACAAGTGACTATGGCTACACCTTC
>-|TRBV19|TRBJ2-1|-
CASSIEGYEQFF
TGTGCCAGTAGTATTGAGGGATATGAGCAGTTCTTC
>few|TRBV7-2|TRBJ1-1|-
CASSLERGTEAFF
TGTGCCAGCAGCTTAGAACGGGGCACTGAAGCTTTCTTT
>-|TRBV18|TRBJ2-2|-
CASSPSASSPGELFF
TGTGCCAGCTCACCAAGCGCTAGCTCCCCCGGGGAGCTGTTTTTT
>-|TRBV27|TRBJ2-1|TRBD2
CASTDSGDGRAYNEQFF
TGTGCCAGCACGGACTCAGGGGACGGGAGGGCTTACAATGAGCAGTTCTTC
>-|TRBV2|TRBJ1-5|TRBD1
CASSAGAGGPQPQHF
TGTGCCAGCAGTGCCGGGGCAGGGGGCCCTCAGCCCCAGCATTTT
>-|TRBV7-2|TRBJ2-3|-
CASSLGTAVADTQYF
TGTGCCAGCAGCCTTGGGACCGCGGTTGCGGATACGCAGTATTTT
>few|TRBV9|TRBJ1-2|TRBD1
CASSPESTGAYGYTF
TGTGCCAGCAGCCCTGAATCGACAGGGGCGTATGGCTACACCTTC
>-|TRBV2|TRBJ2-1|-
CASSEALFPLEQFF
TGTGCCAGCAGCGAAGCCCTATTCCCCCTTGAGCAGTTCTTC
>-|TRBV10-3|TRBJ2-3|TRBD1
CAISPRQGWTDTQYF
TGTGCCATCAGCCCCAGACAGGGTTGGACAGATACGCAGTATTTT
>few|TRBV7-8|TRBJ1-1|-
CASSFSGGNTEAFF
TGTGCCAGCAGCTTTAGTGGCGGAAACACTGAAGCTTTCTTT
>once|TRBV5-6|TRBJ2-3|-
CASSPLDRLTGPGTDTQYF
TGTGCCAGCAGCCCATTGGATAGACTAACAGGGCCGGGGACAGATACGCAGTATTTT
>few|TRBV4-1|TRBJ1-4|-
CASSRQPSGSSDEKLFF
TGCGCCAGCAGCCGCCAACCCTCAGGGAGTAGTGATGAAAAACTGTTTTTT
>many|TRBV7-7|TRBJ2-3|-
CASSLGGSKTDTQYF
TGTGCTAGCAGCTTGGGGGGAAGTAAGACAGATACGCAGTATTTT
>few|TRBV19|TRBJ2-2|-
CASRQGQTGELFF
TGTGCCAGTAGACAAGGACAGACCGGGGAGCTGTTTTTT
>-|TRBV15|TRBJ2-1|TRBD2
CATSKRGGTYNEQFF
TGTGCCACCAGCAAACGCGGGGGGACCTACAATGAGCAGTTCTTC
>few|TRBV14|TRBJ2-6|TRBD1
CASSPRQGAARSSNVLTF
TGTGCCAGCAGCCCACGTCAGGGGGCCGCGCGCTCTTCGAACGTCCTGACTTTC
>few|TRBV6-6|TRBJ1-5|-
CASRSRATNQPQHF
TGTGCCAGCAGAAGCCGGGCTACCAATCAGCCCCAGCATTTT
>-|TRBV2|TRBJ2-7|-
CASISDSGEQYF
TGTGCCAGCATATCGGACAGTGGAGAGCAGTACTTC
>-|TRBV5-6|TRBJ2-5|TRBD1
CASSTRQGGFGETQYF
TGTGCCAGCAGCACTCGACAGGGCGGTTTCGGGGAGACCCAGTACTTC
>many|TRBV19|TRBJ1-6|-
CASILRPNGDSPLHF
TGTGCCAGTATCCTCCGTCCCAACGGGGATTCACCCCTCCACTTT
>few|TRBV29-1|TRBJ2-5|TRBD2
CSVGGGLEETQYF
TGCAGCGTTGGGGGGGGACTGGAAGAGACCCAGTACTTC
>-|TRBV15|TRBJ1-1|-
CATSRDRLNTEAFF
TGTGCCACCAGCAGAGATCGGCTGAACACTGAAGCTTTCTTT
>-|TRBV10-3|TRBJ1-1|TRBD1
CAISEDRGLNTEAFF
TGTGCCATCAGTGAGGACAGGGGTCTGAACACTGAAGCTTTCTTT
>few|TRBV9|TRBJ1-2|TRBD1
CASSASTGNGYGYTF
TGTGCCAGCAGCGCCTCGACAGGGAACGGCTATGGCTACACCTTC